This T cell receptor (beta chain) was captured in a study of beta chain features in type 1 diabetes. Only a few counts were recorded for this clone. Sequenced material consisted of expressed TCRB transcripts (all of the isolated RNA was reverse transcribed). Some clones are missing from TCRdb's copy, which holds only in-frame ones; the method was immunoSEQ multiplex PCR. Of 130,000 to 150,000 clones in the sample, 6.9% were seen once. V lost 2 bases and J 4 bases, leaving 11 bases between the germline ends. Germline V gives CDR1 SGHTA, CDR2 FQGTGA. The CDR3 contains 14 residues. The rearrangement uses TRBV7-3 and TRBJ1-2; a possible D gene is TRBD1 (5 bases). The TCR originated in a woman under 40 in good health. Input material: central memory CD4+ T cells from blood. CDR3 nucleotides: TGTGCCAGCAGCTTAGATACAGGAGCCTATGGCTACACCTTC. Encoded protein: CASSLDTGAYGYTF.